This T cell receptor beta chain appears in the sequencing data of a study of T cells in Graves' hyperthyroidism and ophthalmopathy. It was RNA transcripts that yielded the amplified TCR beta CDR3 regions. With the HTBI primer set, the TCR CDR3 went through a first round of RT-PCR. Using its own MiXCR run on the multiplex PCR reads, TCRdb lists one record per CDR3 protein. The table shows 500,000 to 550,000 distinct CDR3 sequences, with 15% to 20% occurring only once. This clonotype was recorded a few times. Per the germline V gene, CDR1 is SGDLS and CDR2 is YYNGEE. After removal of 0 bases from V and 7 bases from J, the junction contained 1 base not matched to a gene. This CDR3 is built from 14 residues.

V and J are TRBV9 and TRBJ2-3, with 11 bases that match TRBD1. The sequencing sample was made of blood. This receptor was taken from a man aged 35 to 55 with Graves' ophthalmopathy. The CDR3 bases are TGTGCCAGCAGCGTAGGGGACAGGGGGTATACGCAGTATTTT. It encodes CASSVGDRGYTQYF.